Presented here are 4 T cell receptor beta chains from one specimen sequenced in a study of T cells after yellow fever vaccination. TCRdb reprocessed the 5' RACE reads via MiXCR and lists one record per CDR3 protein. The sample includes around 310,000 distinct CDR3 sequences, approximately 4.5% seen only once; the top ten take just under 20%. Sequenced here: PBMCs, sampled 15 days after the yellow fever booster vaccination. Receptors originate from a man younger than 35 who received the YFV17D yellow fever vaccine.

This clonotype was observed a handful of times. The V and J genes are TRBV20-1 and TRBJ2-5; possibly TRBD1 or TRBD2 for D (5 bases each). Between the trimmed V and J ends, which lost 1 base and 1 base, there was a span of 10 bases. The CDR3 loop spans 14 amino acids. Germline CDR1 and CDR2: DFQATT and SNEGSKA (reference sequence). CDR3 residues: CSARVLGTQETQYF. CDR3 DNA: TGCAGTGCTAGAGTACTAGGGACCCAAGAGACCCAGTACTTC.

There are a few counts of this clonotype. The chain employs TRBV20-1 and TRBJ2-5; unclear D gene. The CDR3 consists of 13 residues. In germline, CDR1 is DFQATT, CDR2 SNEGSKA (reference sequence). V was trimmed by 6 bases and J by 2 bases, leaving 13 bases between them. CDR3 sequence reads: CSAVRPLQETQYF. The CDR3 bases are TGCAGTGCGGTACGACCCCTACAAGAGACCCAGTACTTC.

This clonotype appeared many times. The chain uses TRBV6-5 and TRBJ2-4; a weak D match, TRBD1 (6 bases). The CDR3 is 15 amino acids. With 6 bases removed from V and 7 bases from J, the gap between germline ends came to 19 bases. Germline V CDR1 and CDR2: MNHEY, SVGAGI. DNA for the CDR3: TGTGCCAGCAGACACAGGGTAGGGGAAAGGAACATTCAGTACTTC. Protein sequence: CASRHRVGERNIQYF.

This sequence joins TRBV7-2 and TRBJ2-2; D possibly uses TRBD1 or TRBD2 (5 bases each). The germline V gene encodes CDR1 SGHTA and CDR2 FQGNSA. The CDR3 runs 13 residues. With 5 bases removed from V and 7 bases from J, the gap between germline ends came to 11 bases. CDR3 sequence (DNA): TGTGCCAGCAGCCTCGGGGACCACGGGGAGCTGTTTTTT. Translation gives CASSLGDHGELFF.